This T cell receptor beta chain was sequenced during a study of T-cell reconstitution after alpha-beta-depleted transplantation in children. During its preparation, the TCRbeta library received unique molecular identifiers. TCRdb processed the PCR reads anew with MiXCR; each CDR3 protein has one entry. The sample yields 800,000 to 1,000,000 distinct CDR3 sequences, roughly 29% seen once. CDR1 and CDR2 from the germline V gene are MNHEY and SMNVEV (reference sequence). V lost 6 bases to trimming and J lost 5 bases, with 19 bases between them. This CDR3 contains 15 residues. The sample holds one count of this clonotype.

The chain combines TRBV27 with TRBJ1-1; D perhaps matches TRBD1 (6 bases). The source of this sequence is a boy under two years old who had a stem cell transplant for SCID, so the T cells may come from the graft donor. This material consisted of PBMCs, mostly from graft donor cells, taken 360 days after TCRalphabeta/CD19-depleted stem cell transplant. Here the CDR3 reads CASRGYGGLGTEAFF. The CDR3, as DNA: TGTGCCAGCAGGGGGTATGGGGGGCTGGGAACTGAAGCTTTCTTT.